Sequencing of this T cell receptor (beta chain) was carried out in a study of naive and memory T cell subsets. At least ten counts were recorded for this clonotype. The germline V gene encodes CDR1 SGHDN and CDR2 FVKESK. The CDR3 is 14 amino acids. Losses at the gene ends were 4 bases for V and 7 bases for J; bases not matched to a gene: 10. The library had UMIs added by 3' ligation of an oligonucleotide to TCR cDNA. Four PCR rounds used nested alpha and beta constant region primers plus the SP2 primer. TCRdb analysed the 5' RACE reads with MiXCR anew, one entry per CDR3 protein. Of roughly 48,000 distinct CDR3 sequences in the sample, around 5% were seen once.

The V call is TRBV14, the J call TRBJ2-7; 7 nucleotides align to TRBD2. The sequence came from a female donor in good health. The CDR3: CASSRARLAGEQYF. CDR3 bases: TGTGCCAGCAGCCGAGCCCGACTAGCTGGAGAGCAGTACTTC.